A selection of T cell receptor beta chains follows, all from one sample in a study of siplizumab effects on memory and regulatory T cells. TCRdb's table, derived via immunoSEQ multiplex PCR, lists solely in-frame clones and lacks some. The profile shows 92,000 or so clones, 85% to 90% of them singletons. The material sequenced was CD4+ T cells sorted from blood. These receptor sequences come from a human donor in good health. The CDR3 runs from the conserved cysteine through the conserved F or W. The order of the fields is D gene, J gene, V gene, clone size, CDR3 length, CDR3 protein, CDR3 DNA. D genes are given only for firm matches. Clone sizes are given selectively: once, few, many, or a class where the clone is expanded.

D gene: TRBD1; J gene: TRBJ2-1; V gene: TRBV5-4; clone size: -; CDR3 length: 12; CDR3 protein: CASSHRGNEQFF; CDR3 DNA: TGTGCCAGCAGCCACAGGGGAAATGAGCAGTTCTTC
D gene: TRBD1; J gene: TRBJ2-1; V gene: TRBV7-2; clone size: -; CDR3 length: 16; CDR3 protein: CASSLVGTGVAGEQFF; CDR3 DNA: TGTGCCAGCAGCTTAGTTGGGACAGGGGTTGCCGGTGAGCAGTTCTTC
D gene: -; J gene: TRBJ2-1; V gene: TRBV6-1; clone size: -; CDR3 length: 11; CDR3 protein: CASSTWREQFF; CDR3 DNA: TGTGCCAGCAGTACCTGGCGTGAGCAGTTCTTC
D gene: -; J gene: TRBJ1-3; V gene: TRBV28; clone size: -; CDR3 length: 14; CDR3 protein: CASSLGGTGNTIYF; CDR3 DNA: TGTGCCAGCAGTTTGGGGGGGACTGGAAACACCATATATTTT
D gene: TRBD2; J gene: TRBJ2-2; V gene: TRBV10-1; clone size: few; CDR3 length: 13; CDR3 protein: CASRQREPGELFF; CDR3 DNA: TGCGCCAGCAGACAGCGGGAGCCCGGGGAGCTGTTTTTT
D gene: -; J gene: TRBJ2-3; V gene: TRBV5-6; clone size: -; CDR3 length: 16; CDR3 protein: CASSSPPRHRTDTQYF; CDR3 DNA: TGTGCCAGCAGCAGCCCTCCGCGACACCGGACAGATACGCAGTATTTT
D gene: TRBD1; J gene: TRBJ2-2; V gene: TRBV30; clone size: -; CDR3 length: 17; CDR3 protein: CAWSARWTGVKTGELFF; CDR3 DNA: TGTGCCTGGAGTGCCAGATGGACAGGGGTAAAAACCGGGGAGCTGTTTTTT
D gene: -; J gene: TRBJ2-1; V gene: TRBV11-2; clone size: -; CDR3 length: 11; CDR3 protein: CASSLLGEQFF; CDR3 DNA: TGTGCCAGCAGCTTGCTTGGGGAGCAGTTCTTC
D gene: -; J gene: TRBJ1-3; V gene: TRBV6-6; clone size: -; CDR3 length: 16; CDR3 protein: CASSYSGRRSGNTIYF; CDR3 DNA: TGTGCCAGCAGTTACTCCGGACGACGCTCTGGAAACACCATATATTTT
D gene: TRBD2; J gene: TRBJ2-7; V gene: TRBV5-1; clone size: -; CDR3 length: 16; CDR3 protein: CASSSRTSGRRGEQYF; CDR3 DNA: TGCGCCAGCAGCTCCCGGACTAGCGGGAGGCGGGGCGAGCAGTACTTC
D gene: TRBD2; J gene: TRBJ2-1; V gene: TRBV4-2; clone size: -; CDR3 length: 15; CDR3 protein: CASSQELASYNEQFF; CDR3 DNA: TGTGCCAGCAGCCAAGAACTAGCGTCTTACAATGAGCAGTTCTTC
D gene: TRBD2; J gene: TRBJ2-5; V gene: TRBV11-1; clone size: -; CDR3 length: 18; CDR3 protein: CASSPRTSGREYQETQYF; CDR3 DNA: TGTGCCAGCAGCCCTCGGACTAGCGGGAGGGAGTACCAAGAGACCCAGTACTTC
D gene: -; J gene: TRBJ1-6; V gene: TRBV4-1; clone size: -; CDR3 length: 16; CDR3 protein: CASRAQSSSYNSPLHF; CDR3 DNA: TGCGCCAGCAGGGCACAGTCGAGCTCCTATAATTCACCCCTCCACTTT
D gene: -; J gene: TRBJ1-1; V gene: TRBV6-1; clone size: -; CDR3 length: 13; CDR3 protein: CASSLQRNTEAFF; CDR3 DNA: TGTGCCAGCAGTCTACAAAGGAACACTGAAGCTTTCTTT
D gene: -; J gene: TRBJ2-7; V gene: TRBV7-9; clone size: once; CDR3 length: 12; CDR3 protein: CASSLAQYEQYF; CDR3 DNA: TGTGCCAGCAGCTTAGCGCAGTACGAGCAGTACTTC
D gene: -; J gene: TRBJ1-5; V gene: TRBV2; clone size: -; CDR3 length: 14; CDR3 protein: CASSVAVGNQPQHF; CDR3 DNA: TGTGCCAGCAGTGTTGCAGTGGGTAATCAGCCCCAGCATTTT
D gene: -; J gene: TRBJ1-5; V gene: TRBV6-1; clone size: -; CDR3 length: 13; CDR3 protein: CASRVRRDQPQHF; CDR3 DNA: TGTGCCAGCAGGGTTCGCAGGGACCAGCCCCAGCATTTT
D gene: -; J gene: TRBJ2-6; V gene: TRBV5-1; clone size: -; CDR3 length: 14; CDR3 protein: CASSANSGANVLTF; CDR3 DNA: TGCGCCAGCAGCGCGAACTCTGGGGCCAACGTCCTGACTTTC
D gene: -; J gene: TRBJ2-3; V gene: TRBV9; clone size: -; CDR3 length: 13; CDR3 protein: CASSPYGLDTQYF; CDR3 DNA: TGTGCCAGCAGCCCTTACGGGTTAGATACGCAGTATTTT
D gene: TRBD1; J gene: TRBJ1-5; V gene: TRBV28; clone size: few; CDR3 length: 17; CDR3 protein: CASSSPGGQGANQPQHF; CDR3 DNA: TGTGCCAGCAGTTCACCGGGGGGACAGGGGGCAAATCAGCCCCAGCATTTT
D gene: -; J gene: TRBJ1-2; V gene: TRBV29-1; clone size: -; CDR3 length: 13; CDR3 protein: CSVTRDGVVGYTF; CDR3 DNA: TGCAGCGTTACCCGGGACGGGGTTGTTGGCTACACCTTC
D gene: -; J gene: TRBJ1-1; V gene: TRBV7-8; clone size: once; CDR3 length: 14; CDR3 protein: CASSSSRGAAGAFF; CDR3 DNA: TGTGCCAGCAGCTCCAGCCGGGGAGCCGCGGGAGCTTTCTTT
D gene: TRBD2; J gene: TRBJ2-1; V gene: TRBV19; clone size: -; CDR3 length: 16; CDR3 protein: CASSRATSGRYNEQFF; CDR3 DNA: TGTGCCAGTAGTAGGGCTACTAGCGGGAGGTACAATGAGCAGTTCTTC
D gene: -; J gene: TRBJ1-2; V gene: TRBV6-6; clone size: -; CDR3 length: 14; CDR3 protein: CASRPRGGHYGYTF; CDR3 DNA: TGTGCCAGCAGGCCACGGGGGGGACACTATGGCTACACCTTC
D gene: TRBD1; J gene: TRBJ1-4; V gene: TRBV18; clone size: -; CDR3 length: 18; CDR3 protein: CASSPGQGPTRENEKLFF; CDR3 DNA: TGTGCCAGCTCCCCAGGACAGGGTCCCACAAGAGAAAATGAAAAACTGTTTTTT
D gene: -; J gene: TRBJ1-5; V gene: TRBV10-3; clone size: -; CDR3 length: 16; CDR3 protein: CAISESGRDSNQPQHF; CDR3 DNA: TGTGCCATCAGTGAGTCAGGCAGGGATAGCAATCAGCCCCAGCATTTT
D gene: -; J gene: TRBJ1-1; V gene: TRBV6-1; clone size: -; CDR3 length: 13; CDR3 protein: CASSIYRDTEAFF; CDR3 DNA: TGTGCCAGCAGTATCTACAGGGACACTGAAGCTTTCTTT
D gene: TRBD2; J gene: TRBJ2-1; V gene: TRBV10-3; clone size: -; CDR3 length: 13; CDR3 protein: CATREGLFNEQFF; CDR3 DNA: TGTGCCACGCGGGAGGGCCTCTTTAATGAGCAGTTCTTC
D gene: -; J gene: TRBJ2-3; V gene: TRBV13; clone size: once; CDR3 length: 17; CDR3 protein: CASSLVGPTRGGDTQYF; CDR3 DNA: TGTGCCAGCAGCTTAGTGGGCCCAACGAGGGGCGGAGATACGCAGTATTTT
D gene: TRBD2; J gene: TRBJ2-7; V gene: TRBV5-1; clone size: -; CDR3 length: 16; CDR3 protein: CASRALGGDLPYEQYF; CDR3 DNA: TGCGCCAGCAGGGCGCTGGGGGGGGACCTACCCTACGAGCAGTACTTC
D gene: -; J gene: TRBJ2-5; V gene: TRBV2; clone size: once; CDR3 length: 12; CDR3 protein: CASSAHQETQYF; CDR3 DNA: TGTGCCAGCAGTGCCCACCAAGAGACCCAGTACTTC
D gene: -; J gene: TRBJ2-5; V gene: TRBV5-1; clone size: -; CDR3 length: 15; CDR3 protein: CASSLGSGNQETQYF; CDR3 DNA: TGCGCCAGCAGCTTGGGCTCAGGGAACCAAGAGACCCAGTACTTC
D gene: -; J gene: TRBJ2-2; V gene: TRBV19; clone size: -; CDR3 length: 15; CDR3 protein: CASRKTGRETGELFF; CDR3 DNA: TGTGCCAGTAGAAAAACGGGCAGGGAGACCGGGGAGCTGTTTTTT
D gene: -; J gene: TRBJ2-1; V gene: TRBV7-2; clone size: -; CDR3 length: 13; CDR3 protein: CASSLALYNEQFF; CDR3 DNA: TGTGCCAGCAGCTTAGCACTATACAATGAGCAGTTCTTC
D gene: TRBD1; J gene: TRBJ1-6; V gene: TRBV28; clone size: -; CDR3 length: 17; CDR3 protein: CASSRTGTGWDNSPLHF; CDR3 DNA: TGTGCCAGCAGTCGCACCGGGACAGGGTGGGATAATTCACCCCTCCACTTT
D gene: -; J gene: TRBJ2-1; V gene: TRBV19; clone size: -; CDR3 length: 14; CDR3 protein: CASSIDPVGGEQFF; CDR3 DNA: TGTGCCAGTAGTATAGACCCCGTGGGGGGTGAGCAGTTCTTC
D gene: -; J gene: TRBJ2-7; V gene: TRBV29-1; clone size: -; CDR3 length: 13; CDR3 protein: CSVALSRGYEQYF; CDR3 DNA: TGCAGCGTTGCCCTCTCTCGAGGGTACGAGCAGTACTTC
D gene: TRBD2; J gene: TRBJ2-2; V gene: TRBV2; clone size: -; CDR3 length: 19; CDR3 protein: CASSVYRGGTSGSTGELFF; CDR3 DNA: TGTGCCAGCAGTGTGTACAGAGGTGGGACTAGCGGCTCCACCGGGGAGCTGTTTTTT
D gene: -; J gene: TRBJ2-1; V gene: TRBV7-7; clone size: once; CDR3 length: 14; CDR3 protein: CASSFNVGSDEQFF; CDR3 DNA: TGTGCTAGCAGCTTTAATGTGGGTTCGGATGAGCAGTTCTTC
D gene: TRBD1; J gene: TRBJ1-1; V gene: TRBV5-4; clone size: -; CDR3 length: 13; CDR3 protein: CASTEQGRTEAFF; CDR3 DNA: TGTGCCAGCACCGAACAGGGGAGGACTGAAGCTTTCTTT
D gene: -; J gene: TRBJ1-4; V gene: TRBV2; clone size: -; CDR3 length: 13; CDR3 protein: CASSGGGYEKLFF; CDR3 DNA: TGTGCCAGCAGTGGGGGGGGATACGAAAAACTGTTTTTT
D gene: -; J gene: TRBJ2-7; V gene: TRBV10-3; clone size: -; CDR3 length: 12; CDR3 protein: CAISESSYEQYF; CDR3 DNA: TGTGCCATCAGCGAGAGTTCCTACGAGCAGTACTTC